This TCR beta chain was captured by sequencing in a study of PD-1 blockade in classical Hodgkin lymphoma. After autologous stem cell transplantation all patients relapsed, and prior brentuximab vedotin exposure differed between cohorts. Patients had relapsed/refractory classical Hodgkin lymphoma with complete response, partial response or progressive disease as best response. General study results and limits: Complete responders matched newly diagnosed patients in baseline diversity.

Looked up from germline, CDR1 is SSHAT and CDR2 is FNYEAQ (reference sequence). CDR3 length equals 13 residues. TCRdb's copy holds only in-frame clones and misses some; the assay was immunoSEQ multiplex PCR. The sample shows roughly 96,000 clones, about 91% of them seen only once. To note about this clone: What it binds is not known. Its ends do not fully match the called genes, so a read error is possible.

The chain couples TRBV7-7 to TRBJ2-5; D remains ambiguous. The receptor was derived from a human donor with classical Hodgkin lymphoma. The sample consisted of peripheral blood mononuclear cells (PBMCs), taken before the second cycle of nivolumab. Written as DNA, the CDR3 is TGTGCTAGCAGCTTTTACATCCAAGAGACCCAGTACTTC. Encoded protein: CASSFYIQETQYF.